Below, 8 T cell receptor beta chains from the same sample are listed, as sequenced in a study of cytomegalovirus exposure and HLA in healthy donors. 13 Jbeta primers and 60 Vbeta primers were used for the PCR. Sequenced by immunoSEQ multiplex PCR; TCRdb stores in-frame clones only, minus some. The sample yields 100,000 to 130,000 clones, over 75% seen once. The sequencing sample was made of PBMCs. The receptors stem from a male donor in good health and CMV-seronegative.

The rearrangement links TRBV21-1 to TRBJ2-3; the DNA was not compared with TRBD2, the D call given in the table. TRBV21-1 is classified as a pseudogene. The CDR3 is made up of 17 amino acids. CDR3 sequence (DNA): TGTGCCAGCAGCAAAGCGCTAATCATATCTAGCACAGATACGCAGTATTTT. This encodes CASSKALIISSTDTQYF.

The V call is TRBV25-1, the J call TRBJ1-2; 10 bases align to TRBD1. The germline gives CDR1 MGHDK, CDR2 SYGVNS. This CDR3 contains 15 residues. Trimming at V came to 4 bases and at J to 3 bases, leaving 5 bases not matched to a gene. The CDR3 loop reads CASSGRDRGDYGYTF. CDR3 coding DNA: TGTGCCAGCAGTGGCCGGGACAGGGGAGACTATGGCTACACCTTC.

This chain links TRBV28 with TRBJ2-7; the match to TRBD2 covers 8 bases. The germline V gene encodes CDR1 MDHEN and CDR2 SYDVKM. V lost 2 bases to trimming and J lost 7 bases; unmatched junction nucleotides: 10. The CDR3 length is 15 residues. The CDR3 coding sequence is TGTGCCAGCAGTTTAGTAGGAGCGGGAGTAGGGGAGCAGTACTTC. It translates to CASSLVGAGVGEQYF.

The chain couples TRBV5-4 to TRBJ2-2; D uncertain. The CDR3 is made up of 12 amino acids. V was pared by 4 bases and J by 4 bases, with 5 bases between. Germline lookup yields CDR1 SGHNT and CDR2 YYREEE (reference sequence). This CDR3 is CASSPSTGELFF. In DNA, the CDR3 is TGTGCCAGCAGCCCCAGCACCGGGGAGCTGTTTTTT.

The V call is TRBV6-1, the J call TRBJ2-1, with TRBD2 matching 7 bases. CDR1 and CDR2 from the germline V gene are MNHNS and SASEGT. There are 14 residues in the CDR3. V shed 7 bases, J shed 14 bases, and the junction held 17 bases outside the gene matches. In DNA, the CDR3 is TGTGCCAGCACCCTAGGACTAGTTTTTTTTGGGGAGTTCTTC. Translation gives CASTLGLVFFGEFF.

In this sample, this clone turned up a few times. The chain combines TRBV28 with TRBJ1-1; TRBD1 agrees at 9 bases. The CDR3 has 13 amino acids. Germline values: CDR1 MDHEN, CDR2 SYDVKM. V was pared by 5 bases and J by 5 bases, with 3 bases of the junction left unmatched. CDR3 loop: CASSRQGVTEAFF. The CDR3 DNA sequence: TGTGCCAGCAGTAGACAGGGGGTAACTGAAGCTTTCTTT.

The chain's CDR3 is CASSFGGVGTDTQYF. CDR3 nucleotides: TGTGCCAGCAGTTTCGGTGGAGTTGGCACAGATACGCAGTATTTT. The chain links TRBV28 to TRBJ2-3, with unresolved D. The CDR3 runs to 15 residues. From germline, CDR1 is MDHEN and CDR2 SYDVKM. Between the trimmed V and J ends, which lost 3 bases and 1 base, there was a span of 11 bases.

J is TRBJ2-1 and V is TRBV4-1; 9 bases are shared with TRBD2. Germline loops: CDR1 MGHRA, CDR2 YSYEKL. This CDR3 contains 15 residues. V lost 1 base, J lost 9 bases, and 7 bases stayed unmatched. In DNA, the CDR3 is TGCGCCAGCAGCCAAGGGGGCTATAGCGGGAGTGAGCAGTTCTTC. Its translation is CASSQGGYSGSEQFF.